The 17 T cell receptor beta chains below come from one sample, sequenced in a study of T cells in localized non-small cell lung cancer. TCRdb's table, derived via immunoSEQ multiplex PCR, lists solely in-frame clones and lacks some. The profile covers about 30,000 clones, with approximately 90% appearing a single time and about 7% taken by the ten largest. The material was peripheral blood, obtained before any cancer treatment. Receptor source: a male donor older than 55 with stage I lung adenocarcinoma.

This clone was found a few times. V gene TRBV4-2 combines with J gene TRBJ2-1, with TRBD2 matching over 10 bases. After removal of 6 bases from V and 0 bases from J, the junction contained 5 bases not matched to a gene. This CDR3 has 16 residues. Germline V gives CDR1 LGHNA, CDR2 YNFKEQ. CDR3 residues: CASRPSGGASYNEQFF. CDR3 sequence (DNA): TGTGCCAGCAGGCCCAGCGGGGGGGCCTCCTACAATGAGCAGTTCTTC.

V usage is TRBV29-1 and J usage is TRBJ1-2; D ambiguous. The V end was cut by 5 bases, the J end by 5 bases, with 9 bases between. The CDR3 totals 11 residues. CDR1 and CDR2 (germline): SQVTM, ANQGSEA. CDR3 sequence: CSVPMDYGYTF. The CDR3 coding sequence is TGCAGCGTTCCGATGGATTATGGCTACACCTTC.

The chain links TRBV2 to TRBJ2-3; D could derive from TRBD1 or TRBD2 (5 bases each). V was trimmed by 6 bases and J by 6 bases, leaving 16 bases between them. CDR1 SNHLY and CDR2 FYNNEI come from the germline V gene. This CDR3 has 14 amino acids. The CDR3 here is CASRGPPKEDTQYF. The CDR3 bases are TGTGCCAGCAGGGGACCGCCGAAGGAGGATACGCAGTATTTT.

The V gene is TRBV5-1, the J gene TRBJ2-1; weak D call: TRBD2 (7 bases). CDR1 SGHRS and CDR2 YFSETQ come from the germline V gene. V shed 0 bases and J shed 6 bases, with 19 bases lying between them. The CDR3 covers 17 residues. As DNA, the CDR3 is TGCGCCAGCAGCTTGGTTGGGGGGGCCCAGGGGCTCAATGAGCAGTTCTTC. Protein: CASSLVGGAQGLNEQFF.

The V and J genes are TRBV6-1 and TRBJ1-1; no clear D. The CDR3 consists of 14 residues. The germline V gene has CDR1 MNHNS and CDR2 SASEGT. V lost 7 bases and J 1 base, leaving 13 bases between the germline ends. The CDR3 here is CASIRLEGNTEAFF. As DNA, the CDR3 is TGTGCCAGCATCAGGTTGGAAGGGAACACTGAAGCTTTCTTT.

The chain uses TRBV30 and TRBJ1-1, with D hard to call. Germline V CDR1 and CDR2: GTSNPN, SVGIG (reference sequence). The V and J ends lost 2 bases and 3 bases respectively, with 10 bases between them. This CDR3 spans 13 amino acids. The CDR3 here is CAWSREWDTEAFF. CDR3 sequence (DNA): TGTGCCTGGAGTCGGGAATGGGACACTGAAGCTTTCTTT.

The V call is TRBV5-6, the J call TRBJ2-5; a possible D gene is TRBD1 (5 bases). Germline V lookup: CDR1 SGHDT, CDR2 YYEEEE. V was shortened by 0 bases and J by 5 bases, with 17 bases between the two germline ends. This CDR3 has 16 residues. The CDR3 reads CASSLAVRANLETQYF. CDR3 in DNA: TGTGCCAGCAGCTTGGCGGTCAGGGCTAATCTGGAGACCCAGTACTTC.

The V call is TRBV19, the J call TRBJ2-2; TRBD1 matches 11 bases. Germline CDR1 LNHDA, CDR2 SQIVND (reference sequence). CDR3 length: 14 residues. With V trimmed by 6 bases and J by 7 bases, 4 bases remained unmatched. CDR3 nucleotide sequence: TGTGCCAGTAGATGGGGACAGGGGGACGGGGAGCTGTTTTTT. Protein sequence: CASRWGQGDGELFF. The full variable domain, its missing parts supplied by reference TRBV19 and TRBJ2-2, is DGGITQSPKYLFRKEGQNVTLSCEQNLNHDAMYWYRQDPGQGLRLIYYSQIVNDFQKGDIAEGYSVSREKKESFPLTVTSAQKNPTAFYLCASRWGQGDGELFFGEGSRLTVL.

V gene TRBV15 combines with J gene TRBJ2-5, with TRBD2 as a possible D gene (5 bases). Germline CDR1 and CDR2: LNHNV and YYDKDF (reference sequence). Deletions cut 0 bases from V and 5 bases from J, with 10 bases between. The CDR3 length is 14 residues. The CDR3 DNA reads as TGTGCCACCAGCAGAGAGTGGCCGGGGGAGACCCAGTACTTC. Its translation: CATSREWPGETQYF.

There are a few counts of this clone. The rearrangement joins TRBV7-3 to TRBJ1-2; D possibly corresponds to TRBD1 (6 bases). V lost 5 bases and J lost 8, with 24 bases in between. Germline CDR1 SGHTA, CDR2 FQGTGA. The CDR3 sequence is 16 residues long. The CDR3 region is CASSLDSLIPPEGYTF. For the CDR3, the DNA is TGTGCCAGCAGCCTGGACAGCCTGATTCCCCCAGAGGGCTACACCTTC.

The V and J genes are TRBV30 and TRBJ2-5; D is possibly TRBD2 (6 bases). Germline loops: CDR1 GTSNPN, CDR2 SVGIG (reference sequence). The CDR3 runs to 14 residues. The germline V and J ends were trimmed by 3 bases and 3 bases, with 14 bases remaining between them. CDR3 amino acids: CAWRGGLGEETQYF. CDR3 DNA: TGTGCCTGGAGGGGGGGTCTCGGGGAAGAGACCCAGTACTTC.

The chain employs TRBV28 and TRBJ2-5; maybe TRBD1 (7 bases). CDR3 length equals 15 residues. Per germline, CDR1 MDHEN and CDR2 SYDVKM. V lost 5 bases and J lost 2, with 15 bases in between. The CDR3 here is CASSPTGTFQETQYF. In nucleotides, the CDR3 is TGTGCCAGCAGTCCGACAGGGACTTTTCAAGAGACCCAGTACTTC. The complete variable domain, with remaining parts taken from reference TRBV28 and TRBJ2-5, reads DVKVTQSSRYLVKRTGEKVFLECVQDMDHENMFWYRQDPGLGLRLIYFSYDVKMKEKGDIPEGYSVSREKKERFSLILESASTNQTSMYLCASSPTGTFQETQYFGPGTRLLVL.

CDR3 in DNA: TGCGCCAGCAGCTATACCGGGCTATTTGCTCGAAACACCATATATTTT. Residues: CASSYTGLFARNTIYF. V and J are TRBV5-1 and TRBJ1-3; unclear D gene. CDR3 length: 16 amino acids. Looked up from germline, CDR1 is SGHRS and CDR2 is YFSETQ. V was clipped by 3 bases and J by 5 bases, with 18 bases between them.

V usage is TRBV29-1 and J usage is TRBJ2-2; 8 positions match TRBD1. The trim removed 5 bases at V and 2 bases at J, leaving 4 bases unmatched. The CDR3 is 14 residues long. Germline V gene sequence: CDR1 SQVTM, CDR2 ANQGSEA. The CDR3 loop is CSVRPGGNTGELFF. The CDR3 nucleotides read TGCAGCGTTCGACCAGGGGGCAACACCGGGGAGCTGTTTTTT.

V gene TRBV9 combines with J gene TRBJ2-2; TRBD1 aligns across 8 bases. J lost 1 base, V lost 2 bases, and 4 bases had no gene match. The CDR3 covers 16 residues. CDR1 and CDR2 (germline): SGDLS, YYNGEE. CDR3 DNA: TGTGCCAGCAGCGTCACCGGGACAGGGAACACCGGGGAGCTGTTTTTT. It specifies CASSVTGTGNTGELFF.

This rearrangement joins TRBV11-3 to TRBJ2-1, with TRBD2 identical over 10 bases. V was pared by 6 bases and J by 5 bases, with 7 bases of the junction left unmatched. The CDR3 runs 15 residues. Germline CDR1 and CDR2: SGHNT and YENEEA. The CDR3 DNA is TGTGCCAGCAGATCGAGCGGGGGGGCCAACAATGAGCAGTTCTTC. Encoded protein: CASRSSGGANNEQFF.

The chain couples TRBV4-1 to TRBJ1-1; TRBD1 might be the D (5 bases). The CDR3 sequence is 13 residues long. Trimming pared 1 base from V and 8 bases from J, leaving 11 bases between. Per the germline V gene, CDR1 is MGHRA and CDR2 is YSYEKL. The CDR3 DNA is TGCGCCAGCAGCCAAGCAAAGGGGTGGGAAGCTTTCTTT. It codes for CASSQAKGWEAFF.